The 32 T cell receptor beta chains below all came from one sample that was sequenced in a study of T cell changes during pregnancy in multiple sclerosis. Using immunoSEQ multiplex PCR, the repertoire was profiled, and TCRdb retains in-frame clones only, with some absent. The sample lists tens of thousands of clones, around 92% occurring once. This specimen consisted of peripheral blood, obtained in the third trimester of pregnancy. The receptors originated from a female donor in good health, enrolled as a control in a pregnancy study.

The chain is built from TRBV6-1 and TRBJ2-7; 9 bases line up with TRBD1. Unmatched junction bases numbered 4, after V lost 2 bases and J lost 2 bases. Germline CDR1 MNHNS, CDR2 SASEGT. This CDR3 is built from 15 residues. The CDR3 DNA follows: TGTGCCAGCAGTGAAACGGACAGGGGCCCCTACGAGCAGTACTTC. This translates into CASSETDRGPYEQYF.

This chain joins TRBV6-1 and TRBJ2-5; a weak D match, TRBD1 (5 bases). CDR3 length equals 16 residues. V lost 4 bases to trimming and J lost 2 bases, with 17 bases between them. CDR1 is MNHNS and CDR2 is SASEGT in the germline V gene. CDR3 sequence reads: CASSGARQIFQETQYF. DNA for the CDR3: TGTGCCAGCAGTGGAGCCCGACAGATATTTCAAGAGACCCAGTACTTC.

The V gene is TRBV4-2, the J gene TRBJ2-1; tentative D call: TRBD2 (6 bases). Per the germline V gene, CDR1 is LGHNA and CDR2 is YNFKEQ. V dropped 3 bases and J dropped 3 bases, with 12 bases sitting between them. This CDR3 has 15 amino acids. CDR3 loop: CASSQNRDFYNEQFF. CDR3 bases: TGTGCCAGCAGCCAGAACCGGGACTTCTACAATGAGCAGTTCTTC.

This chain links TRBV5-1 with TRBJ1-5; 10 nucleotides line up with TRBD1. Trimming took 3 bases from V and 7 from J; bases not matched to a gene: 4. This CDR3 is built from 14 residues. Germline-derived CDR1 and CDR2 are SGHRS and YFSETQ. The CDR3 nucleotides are TGCGCCAGCAGCTCGACAGGGGGCACCCAGCCCCAGCATTTT. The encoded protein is CASSSTGGTQPQHF.

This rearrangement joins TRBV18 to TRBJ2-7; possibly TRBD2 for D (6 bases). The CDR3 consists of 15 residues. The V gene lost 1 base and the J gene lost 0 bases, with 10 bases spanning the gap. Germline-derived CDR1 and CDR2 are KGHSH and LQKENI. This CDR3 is CASSPRDGSSYEQYF. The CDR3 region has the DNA TGTGCCAGCTCACCACGGGACGGGAGCTCCTACGAGCAGTACTTC.

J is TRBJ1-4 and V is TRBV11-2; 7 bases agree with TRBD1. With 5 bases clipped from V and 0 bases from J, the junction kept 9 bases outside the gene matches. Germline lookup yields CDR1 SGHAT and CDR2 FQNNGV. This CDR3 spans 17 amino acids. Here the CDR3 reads CASSHTLTGATNEKLFF. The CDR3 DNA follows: TGTGCCAGCAGCCATACACTCACAGGGGCAACTAATGAAAAACTGTTTTTT. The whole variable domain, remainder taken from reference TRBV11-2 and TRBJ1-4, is EAGVAQSPRYKIIEKRQSVAFWCNPISGHATLYWYQQILGQGPKLLIQFQNNGVVDDSQLPKDRFSAERLKGVDSTLKIQPAKLEDSAVYLCASSHTLTGATNEKLFFGSGTQLSVL.

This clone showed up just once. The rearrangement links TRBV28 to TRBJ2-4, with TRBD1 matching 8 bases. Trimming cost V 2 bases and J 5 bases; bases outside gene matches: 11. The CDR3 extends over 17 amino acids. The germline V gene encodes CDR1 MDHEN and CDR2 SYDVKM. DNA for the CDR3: TGTGCCAGCAGTTTACCCCCTCCCAGGGGGCGTGAAAACATTCAGTACTTC. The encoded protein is CASSLPPPRGRENIQYF.

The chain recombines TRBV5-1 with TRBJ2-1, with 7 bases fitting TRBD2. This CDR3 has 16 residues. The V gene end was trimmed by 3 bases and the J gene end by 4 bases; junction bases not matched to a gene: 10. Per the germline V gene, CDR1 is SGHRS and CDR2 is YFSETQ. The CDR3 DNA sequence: TGCGCCAGCAGCTCCACCGGGACTACCGATTACAATGAGCAGTTCTTC. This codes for CASSSTGTTDYNEQFF.

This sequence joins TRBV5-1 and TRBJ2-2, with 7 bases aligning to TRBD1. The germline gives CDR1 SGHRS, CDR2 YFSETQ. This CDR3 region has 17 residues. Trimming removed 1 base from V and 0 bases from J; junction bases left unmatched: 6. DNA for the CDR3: TGCGCCAGCAGCTTGATGGAGACAGGGTCGAACACCGGGGAGCTGTTTTTT. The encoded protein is CASSLMETGSNTGELFF. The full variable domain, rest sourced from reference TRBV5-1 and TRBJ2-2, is KAGVTQTPRYLIKTRGQQVTLSCSPISGHRSVSWYQQTPGQGLQFLFEYFSETQRNKGNFPGRFSGRQFSNSRSEMNVSTLELGDSALYLCASSLMETGSNTGELFFGEGSRLTVL.

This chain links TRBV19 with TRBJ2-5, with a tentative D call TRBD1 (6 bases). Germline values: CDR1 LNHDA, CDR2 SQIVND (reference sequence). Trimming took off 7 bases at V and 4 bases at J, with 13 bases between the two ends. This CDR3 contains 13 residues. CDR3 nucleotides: TGTGCCAGTACCCCCGAAGGGGGAGAGACCCAGTACTTC. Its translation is CASTPEGGETQYF.

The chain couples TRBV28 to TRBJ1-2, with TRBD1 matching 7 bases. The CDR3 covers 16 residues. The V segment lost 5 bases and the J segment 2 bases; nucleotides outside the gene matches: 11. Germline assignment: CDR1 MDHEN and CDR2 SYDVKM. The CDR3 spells CASSPLTGTANYGYTF. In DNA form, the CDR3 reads TGTGCCAGCAGTCCCCTGACAGGGACTGCGAACTATGGCTACACCTTC.

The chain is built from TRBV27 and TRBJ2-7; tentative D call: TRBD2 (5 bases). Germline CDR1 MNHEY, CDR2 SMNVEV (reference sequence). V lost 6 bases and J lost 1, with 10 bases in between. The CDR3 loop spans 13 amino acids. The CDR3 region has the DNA TGTGCCAGCAGGGGAGCGGCTTCCTACGAGCAGTACTTC. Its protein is CASRGAASYEQYF.

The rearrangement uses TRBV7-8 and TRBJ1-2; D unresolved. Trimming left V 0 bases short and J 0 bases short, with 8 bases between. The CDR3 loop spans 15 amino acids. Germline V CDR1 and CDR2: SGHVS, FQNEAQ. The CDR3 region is CASSLAGVANYGYTF. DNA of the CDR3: TGTGCCAGCAGCTTAGCCGGGGTAGCTAACTATGGCTACACCTTC.

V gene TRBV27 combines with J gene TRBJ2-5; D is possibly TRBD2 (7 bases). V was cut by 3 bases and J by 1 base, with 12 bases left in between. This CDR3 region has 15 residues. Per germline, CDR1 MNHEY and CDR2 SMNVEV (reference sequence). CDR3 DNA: TGTGCCAGCAGTTTTGGGGGGGGGCGCCAAGAGACCCAGTACTTC. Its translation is CASSFGGGRQETQYF.

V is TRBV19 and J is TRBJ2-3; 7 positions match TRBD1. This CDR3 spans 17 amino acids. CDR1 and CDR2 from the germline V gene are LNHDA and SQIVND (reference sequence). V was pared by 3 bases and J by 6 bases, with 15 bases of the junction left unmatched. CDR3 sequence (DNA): TGTGCCAGTAGTATTCTCTGGGACAGCGCCCCGAAGGATACGCAGTATTTT. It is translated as CASSILWDSAPKDTQYF.

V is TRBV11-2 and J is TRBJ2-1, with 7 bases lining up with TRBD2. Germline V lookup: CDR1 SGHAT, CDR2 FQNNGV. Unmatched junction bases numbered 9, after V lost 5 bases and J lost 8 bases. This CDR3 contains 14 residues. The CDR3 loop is CASSPGLVAHEQFF. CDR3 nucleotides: TGTGCCAGCAGCCCTGGACTAGTTGCACATGAGCAGTTCTTC.

The DNA for the CDR3 is TGTGCCAGCAGTTACGGCGGCCGTCACTGGACTGAAGCTTTCTTT. Its translation is CASSYGGRHWTEAFF. V usage is TRBV6-6 and J usage is TRBJ1-1; D remains unclear. This CDR3 contains 15 residues. The V and J ends lost 2 bases and 5 bases respectively, with 15 bases between them. Germline lookup yields CDR1 MNHNY and CDR2 SVGAGI (reference sequence).

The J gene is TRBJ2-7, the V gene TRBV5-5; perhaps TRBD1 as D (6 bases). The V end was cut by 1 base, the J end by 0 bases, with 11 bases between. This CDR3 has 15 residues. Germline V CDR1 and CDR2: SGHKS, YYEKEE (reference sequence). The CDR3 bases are TGTGCCAGCAGCTTGTGGCAGGGGCCCTCCTACGAGCAGTACTTC. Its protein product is CASSLWQGPSYEQYF.

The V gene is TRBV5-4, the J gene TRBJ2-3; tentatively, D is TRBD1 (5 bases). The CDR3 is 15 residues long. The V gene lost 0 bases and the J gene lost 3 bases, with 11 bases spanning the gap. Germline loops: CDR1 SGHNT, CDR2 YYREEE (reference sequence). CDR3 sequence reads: CASSLGAGPTDTQYF. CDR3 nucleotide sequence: TGTGCCAGCAGCTTGGGGGCAGGGCCAACAGATACGCAGTATTTT.

CDR3: CASSQEVSGRGQPQHF. CDR3 bases: TGCGCCAGCAGCCAAGAAGTCAGCGGGCGAGGTCAGCCCCAGCATTTT. This chain links TRBV4-1 with TRBJ1-5; D unresolved. The germline CDR1 and CDR2 sequences are MGHRA and YSYEKL. Between the trimmed V and J ends, which lost 0 bases and 6 bases, there was a span of 15 bases. The CDR3 has 16 residues.

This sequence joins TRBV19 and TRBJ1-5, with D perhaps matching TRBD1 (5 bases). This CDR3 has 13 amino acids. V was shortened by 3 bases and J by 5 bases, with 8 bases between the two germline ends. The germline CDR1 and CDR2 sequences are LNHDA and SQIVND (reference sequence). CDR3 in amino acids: CASSMGLDQPQHF. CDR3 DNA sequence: TGTGCCAGTAGTATGGGACTCGATCAGCCCCAGCATTTT.

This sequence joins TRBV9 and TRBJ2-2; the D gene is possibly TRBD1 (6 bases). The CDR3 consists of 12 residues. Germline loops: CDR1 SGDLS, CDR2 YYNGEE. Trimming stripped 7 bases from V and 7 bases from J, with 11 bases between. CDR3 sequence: CASRIQGGELFF. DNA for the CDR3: TGTGCCAGCCGCATACAGGGCGGGGAGCTGTTTTTT.

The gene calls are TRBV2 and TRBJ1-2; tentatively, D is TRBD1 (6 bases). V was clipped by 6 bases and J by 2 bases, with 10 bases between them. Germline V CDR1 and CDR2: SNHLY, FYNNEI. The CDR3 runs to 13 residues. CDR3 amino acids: CASSGTKNYGYTF. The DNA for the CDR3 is TGTGCCAGCAGCGGGACAAAAAACTATGGCTACACCTTC. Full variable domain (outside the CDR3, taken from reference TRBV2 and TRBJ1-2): EPEVTQTPSHQVTQMGQEVILRCVPISNHLYFYWYRQILGQKVEFLVSFYNNEISEKSEIFDDQFSVERPDGSNFTLKIRSTKLEDSAMYFCASSGTKNYGYTFGSGTRLTVV.

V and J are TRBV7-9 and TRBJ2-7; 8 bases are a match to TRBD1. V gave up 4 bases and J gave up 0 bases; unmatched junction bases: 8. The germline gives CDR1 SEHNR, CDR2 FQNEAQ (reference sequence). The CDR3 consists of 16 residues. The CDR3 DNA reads TGTGCCAGCAGCTCCCTACAGGGGGAATCCTCCTACGAGCAGTACTTC. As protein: CASSSLQGESSYEQYF.

The CDR3 DNA sequence: TGCGCCAGCAGCTTGGTGGGGCAGGGGGCCGTCGAGCAGTACTTC. This codes for CASSLVGQGAVEQYF. V usage is TRBV5-1 and J usage is TRBJ2-7; 8 nucleotides line up with TRBD1. V was clipped by 0 bases and J by 6 bases; unmatched bases: 8. The V gene's germline CDR1 is SGHRS and CDR2 YFSETQ. The length of the CDR3 is 15 residues.

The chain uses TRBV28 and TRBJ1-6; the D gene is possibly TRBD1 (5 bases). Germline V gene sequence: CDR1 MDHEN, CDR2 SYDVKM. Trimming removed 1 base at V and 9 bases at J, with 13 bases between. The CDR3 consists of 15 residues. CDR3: CASSLYGQGTSPLHF. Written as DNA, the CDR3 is TGTGCCAGCAGTTTATATGGCCAGGGAACTTCACCCCTCCACTTT.

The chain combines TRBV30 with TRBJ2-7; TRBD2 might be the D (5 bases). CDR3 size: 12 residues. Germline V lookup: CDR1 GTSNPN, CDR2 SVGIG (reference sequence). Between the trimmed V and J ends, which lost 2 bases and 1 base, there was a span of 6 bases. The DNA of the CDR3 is TGTGCCTGGAGTCGGGGATCCTACGAGCAGTACTTC. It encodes CAWSRGSYEQYF.

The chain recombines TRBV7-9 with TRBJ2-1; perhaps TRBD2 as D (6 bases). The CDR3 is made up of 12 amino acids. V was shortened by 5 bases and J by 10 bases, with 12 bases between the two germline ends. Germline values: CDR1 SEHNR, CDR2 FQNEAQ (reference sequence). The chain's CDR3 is CASSNGLTEQFF. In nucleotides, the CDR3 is TGTGCCAGCAGCAACGGACTAACCGAGCAGTTCTTC.

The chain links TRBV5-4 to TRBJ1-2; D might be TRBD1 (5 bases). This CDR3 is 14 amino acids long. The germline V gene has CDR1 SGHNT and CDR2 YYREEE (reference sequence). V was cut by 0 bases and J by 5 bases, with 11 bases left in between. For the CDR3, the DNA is TGTGCCAGCAGCTTGGAGGCGGGGGATTATGGCTACACCTTC. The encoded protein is CASSLEAGDYGYTF.

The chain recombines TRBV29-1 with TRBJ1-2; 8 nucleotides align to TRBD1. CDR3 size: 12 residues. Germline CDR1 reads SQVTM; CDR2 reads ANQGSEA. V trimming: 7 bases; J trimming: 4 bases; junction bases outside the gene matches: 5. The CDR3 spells CSAGTGGYGYTF. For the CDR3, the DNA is TGCAGCGCCGGAACAGGGGGCTATGGCTACACCTTC.

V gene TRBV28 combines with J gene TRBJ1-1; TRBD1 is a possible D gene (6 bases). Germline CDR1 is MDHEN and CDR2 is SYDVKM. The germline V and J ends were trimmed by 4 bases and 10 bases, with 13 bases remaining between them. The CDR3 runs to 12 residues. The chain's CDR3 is CASSSGGLVAFF. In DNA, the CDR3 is TGTGCCAGCAGTTCCGGGGGGCTGGTAGCTTTCTTT.

The CDR3 here is CASSDSSGGTEAFF. Here the CDR3 DNA reads TGTGCCAGCAGTGACTCGTCGGGAGGGACCGAAGCTTTCTTT. The chain joins TRBV6-4 to TRBJ1-1; perhaps TRBD1 as D (5 bases). This CDR3 is 14 amino acids long. Germline V gives CDR1 MRHNA, CDR2 SNTAGT. V lost 0 bases and J lost 8, with 13 bases in between.